This TCR beta chain is from a study of T-cell memory formation after mild COVID-19. Study-level points and caveats: Memory sampled before infection contained some responding clones, suggesting cross-reactive memory joined. Day 15 to 85 contracting clones showed balanced CD4/CD8; later expanders leaned CD4+.

Germline values: CDR1 PRHDT, CDR2 FYEKMQ (reference sequence). V lost 4 bases, J lost 10 bases, and 7 bases stayed unmatched. There are 12 residues in the CDR3. As to this clonotype: Its specificity is unknown.

In TCRdb, the 5' RACE reads were re-called with MiXCR into one record per CDR3 protein. Of just under 350,000 distinct CDR3 sequences in the sample, under 15% were seen once. Material for sequencing was PBMCs or a T cell subset sorted from them (not recorded which). The chain recombines TRBV13 with TRBJ2-7; TRBD2 matches 7 bases. The clonotype comes from a man between 18 and 29 years old who had mild COVID-19 (a few samples of this study predate the infection). Cell type and time point are not known. The CDR3 loop reads CASSYQRDYQYF. CDR3 nucleotide sequence: TGTGCCAGCAGCTACCAAAGGGACTACCAGTACTTC.